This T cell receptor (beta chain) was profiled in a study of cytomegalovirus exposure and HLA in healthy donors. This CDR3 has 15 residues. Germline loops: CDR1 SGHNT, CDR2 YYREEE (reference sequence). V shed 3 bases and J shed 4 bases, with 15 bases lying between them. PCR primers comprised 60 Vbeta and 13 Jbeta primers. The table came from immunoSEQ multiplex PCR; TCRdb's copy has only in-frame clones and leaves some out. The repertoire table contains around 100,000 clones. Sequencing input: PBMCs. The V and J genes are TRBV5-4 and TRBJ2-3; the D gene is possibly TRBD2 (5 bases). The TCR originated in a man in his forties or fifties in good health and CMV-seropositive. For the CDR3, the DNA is TGTGCCAGCAGCTCAGGTCGGACTTTGGCAGATACGCAGTATTTT. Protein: CASSSGRTLADTQYF.